This T cell receptor (beta chain) was profiled in a study of CD8+ T cells in alopecia areata. Germline CDR1 reads SEHNR; CDR2 reads FQNEAQ (reference sequence). This CDR3 is 12 amino acids long. Trimming removed 1 base at V and 6 bases at J, with 4 bases between. Findings and caveats of the study: Elevated clonality characterized lesional scalp relative to normal scalp, particularly in alopecia totalis/universalis.

This clone was observed a handful of times. Its specificity is unknown. At the DNA level, this CDR3 is encoded by other sequences in the same sample as well. cDNA serving as the sequencing template came from extracted, reverse transcribed RNA. The protocol was immunoSEQ multiplex PCR, while the TCRdb copy is restricted to in-frame clones and leaves out a portion. The table records approximately 59,000 clones, approximately 46% of them present only once. The material sequenced was CD8+ T cells sorted from blood, taken at week 0. The chain joins TRBV7-9 to TRBJ1-5; no clear D. The clonotype comes from a human donor with alopecia areata. CDR3 nucleotide sequence: TGTGCCAGCAGCTTAGGCGGTCAGCCCCAGCATTTT. It is translated as CASSLGGQPQHF.